The source of this TCR beta chain is a study of blood T cell repertoires in COVID-19. Study-level background: T cells, B-cell-depleted T cells, or PBMCs supplied cDNA or gDNA.

Authors' processing steps: For nucleated cells, counts were estimated from reference gene primer amplification. Assay used: immunoSEQ multiplex PCR; TCRdb lists only in-frame clones, some missing. The DNA was the basis for D and trimming; V, J and clone size are from that table. The sample holds 250,000 to 300,000 clones, about 90% seen once. Seattle participants joined during active infection and were tracked over time. The clonotype originates from a woman aged 55-70 years with COVID-19, enrolled during active disease. Sequences were obtained from peripheral blood.

CDR3 amino acids: CASRFQGSGNTIYF. The CDR3 DNA sequence: TGTGCCAGTCGATTCCAGGGATCTGGAAACACCATATATTTT. The rearrangement uses TRBV19 and TRBJ1-3; possible D gene TRBD1, 5 bases. The CDR3 has 14 residues. Per germline, CDR1 LNHDA and CDR2 SQIVND (reference sequence). Trimming shortened V by 8 bases and J by 1 base, and 12 bases separated the two germline ends.